Presented here are 2 T cell receptor beta chains from one specimen sequenced in a study of early T cells in non-severe SARS-CoV-2 infection (dated by TCRdb to the early 2020s). Library prep was done by 5' RACE. TCRdb names NextSeq 500 as the instrument used. TCRdb handled the public reads itself, with Q25 trimming in fastp and clone calling in MiXCR, and kept productive beta chains. Identical CDR3 proteins give one entry, which carries the most common genes and DNA. Within this sample are 99,000 or so distinct CDR3 sequences, with around 16% of them counted one time only. The ten largest clones represent around 1.3% of the sample. The sample comprised whole blood. These TCRs come from an adult who was a healthcare worker with PCR-confirmed SARS-CoV-2 infection or an uninfected control (not recorded which).

As for this clonotype: The junction departs from germline at one end; a sequencing error may be responsible. The chain joins TRBV20-1 to TRBJ2-7; D is perhaps TRBD1 (6 bases). This CDR3 spans 13 amino acids. The germline gives CDR1 DFQATT, CDR2 SNEGSKA (reference sequence). The CDR3 DNA is TGCAGAGCTACCCCGGACAGAACCTACGAGCAGTACTTC. It translates to CRATPDRTYEQYF.

The rearrangement joins TRBV3-1 to TRBJ2-5; D is ambiguous. CDR3 length: 15 residues. Germline assignment: CDR1 LGHDT and CDR2 YNNKEL (reference sequence). V was trimmed by 1 base and J by 1 base, leaving 10 bases between them. CDR3 DNA: TGTGCCAGCAGCCAAGTATCCGGACCCCAAGAGACCCAGTACTTC. It yields the protein CASSQVSGPQETQYF.